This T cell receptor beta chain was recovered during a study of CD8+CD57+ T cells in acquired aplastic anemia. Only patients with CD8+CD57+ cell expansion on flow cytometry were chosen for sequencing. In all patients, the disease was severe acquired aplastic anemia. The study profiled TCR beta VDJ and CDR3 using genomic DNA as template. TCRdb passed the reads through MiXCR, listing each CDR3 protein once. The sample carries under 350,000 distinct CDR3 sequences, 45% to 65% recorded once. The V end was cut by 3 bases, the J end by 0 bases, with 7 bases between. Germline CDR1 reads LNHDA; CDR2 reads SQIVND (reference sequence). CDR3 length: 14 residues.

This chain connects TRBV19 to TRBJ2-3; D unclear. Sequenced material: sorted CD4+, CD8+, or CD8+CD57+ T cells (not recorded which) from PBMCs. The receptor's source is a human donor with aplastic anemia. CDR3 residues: CASSILLSTDTQYF. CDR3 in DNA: TGTGCCAGTAGTATTCTGCTTAGCACAGATACGCAGTATTTT.